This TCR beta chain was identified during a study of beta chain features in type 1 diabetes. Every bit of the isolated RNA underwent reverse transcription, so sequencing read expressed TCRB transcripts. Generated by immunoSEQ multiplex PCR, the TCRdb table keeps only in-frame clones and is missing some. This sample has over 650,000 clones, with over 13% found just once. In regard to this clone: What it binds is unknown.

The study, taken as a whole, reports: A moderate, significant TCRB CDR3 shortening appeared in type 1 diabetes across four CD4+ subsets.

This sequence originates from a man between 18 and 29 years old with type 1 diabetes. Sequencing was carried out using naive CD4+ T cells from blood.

The CDR3 protein is CASSPTEIKNIQYF. CDR3 sequence (DNA): TGTGCCAGCTCACCGACGGAAATAAAAAACATTCAGTACTTC. The chain has TRBV18 and TRBJ2-4, with D hard to call. Looked up from germline, CDR1 is KGHSH and CDR2 is LQKENI. With 3 bases removed from V and 4 bases from J, the gap between germline ends came to 10 bases. CDR3 length: 14 amino acids.